Sequencing of this T cell receptor (beta chain) was carried out in a study of vaccination effects on CD4 cells after COVID-19 (dated by TCRdb to about 2022). In terms of the full investigation: Across the study, the median time from the second dose to post-vaccine sampling was 72 days (range 14 to 241). The Oncomine TCR Beta short-read assay on an Illumina iSeq 100 was used to sequence cultures from other donors in the study. Altogether, some ten COVID-19 convalescent patients and 4 SARS-CoV-2-naive healthy vaccine recipients made up the full study. SARS-CoV-2 spike-specific CD4+ TCR repertoires were compared before and after mRNA vaccination in COVID-19 convalescent patients and in infection-naive vaccine recipients.

The method was the immunoSEQ multiplex PCR assay. TCR beta CDR3 sequencing was performed on DNA from the cultured, isolated CD4+ T cells. The source study handled its data this way. Non-productive TCR sequences were removed, reads were trimmed to the CDR3 region, and CDR3s of at least 7 amino acids were retained. Antigen-specific clonotypes were identified with the MANAFEST web app by comparing expansion in peptide wells against reference cultures. Positive clones required FDR<0.05 expansion versus reference and all other wells, odds ratio above 5, and frequency above 0.1% in two replicate wells. A clonotype was called cross-reactive if it was significantly expanded both in SARS-CoV-2 spike wells and in at least one common cold coronavirus spike condition. CDR3 similarity was assessed by Levenshtein distance using the stringdist R package, and unrooted trees were constructed with ape in R 3.6.1. Held by TCRdb, this immuneACCESS table contains in-frame sequences only and omits some clones. Under half of the omission traces to an unresolved V gene where checked; the cause of the rest is unknown. V and J calls and clone size come straight from that table; D and trimming were deduced from the DNA. Across this sample there are tens of thousands of clones, with about 86% seen only once. The ten largest account for roughly 1.2% of the sample.

This clone was seen just once. Its specific antigen is unknown. Base quality data are lacking; no much larger clone is found one base away. To identify antigen-specific CD4+ T cell clonotypes by their expansion, the ViraFEST assay first stimulated PBMC with viral peptide pools and then applied TCR sequencing. After around 10 days of culture, CD4+ T cells were isolated with the EasySep CD4+ T cell isolation kit. Each participant got two doses of an mRNA SARS-CoV-2 vaccine, either BNT162b2 or mRNA-1273. Healthy vaccine recipients had no prior SARS-CoV-2 infection, confirmed by negative nucleocapsid antibodies before and after vaccination. A few million PBMC per well were cultured with roughly 10 ug/ml peptides in IMDM containing 5% human AB serum, approximately 10 IU/ml IL-2 and gentamicin. On days 3 and 7, half of the culture medium was replaced with fresh IL-2-containing medium. Unless otherwise noted, each peptide stimulation condition was cultured in triplicate wells. Using Ficoll-Paque Plus gradient centrifugation, PBMC were separated from whole blood and then either used fresh or cryopreserved at -140C. The overlapping peptide pools covered the spike proteins of SARS-CoV-2 and of the common cold coronaviruses HCoV-NL63, HCoV-OC43 and HCoV-229E. The QIAamp micro DNA kit was used to extract genomic DNA from the cultured CD4+ T cells.

The study at large found these results: In healthy vaccine recipients, vaccine-induced clones were almost all SARS-CoV-2 mono-reactive, with only 1 of 255 being cross-reactive with common cold coronaviruses. Clones induced by infection and clones induced by vaccination both contracted markedly at late timepoints after vaccination, which fits with T cell responses waning over time. Only a small number of convalescent patients were included, and no early post-infection timepoints were available, which limited the study.

Sequencing was performed on CD4+ T cells from PBMCs cultured with HCoV-229E spike peptides, taken after COVID-19 vaccination. The label giving this sample's cell subset or site can be read as: HCoV-229E spike overlapping peptide pool stimulation. The TCR was taken from a human donor who received a COVID-19 vaccine.

The CDR3 region has the sequence CAWRTQGNGNEKLFF. The nucleotides are TGTGCCTGGAGAACCCAGGGAAACGGTAATGAAAAACTGTTTTTT. The V gene is TRBV30 and the J gene is TRBJ1-4, with TRBD1 perhaps the D gene, on 5 matching bases. CDR1 and CDR2 were assigned from the germline V gene (reference sequence) as GTSNPN and SVGIG. From the cysteine through the phenylalanine, the CDR3 covers 15 amino acids. The kept DNA is CDR3 alone, 45 bases in frame from the first base. V is clipped by 3 bases and J by 4 bases, and the sequence between their germline boundaries is 15 bases long. Supplemented by the reference TRBV30 and TRBJ1-4 proteins around the CDR3, the complete variable domain is SQTIHQWPATLVQPVGSPLSLECTVEGTSNPNLYWYRQAAGRGLQLLFYSVGIGQISSEVPQNLSASRPQDRQFILSSKKLLLSDSGFYLCAWRTQGNGNEKLFFGSGTQLSVL.